The 20 T cell receptor beta chains reported below all come from one sample, sequenced in a study of blood T cell repertoires in COVID-19 (TCRdb year 2020). The library was made by the immunoSEQ multiplex PCR assay. Not all clones reach the TCRdb copy of this immuneACCESS table, which keeps in-frame sequences only. Checked studies attribute under half of the gap to unresolved V genes and leave the rest unexplained. The sample has some 320,000 clones on record, nearly 90% of them singletons. The ten largest clones add up to 11% of the sample. The sequencing input was peripheral blood. These receptors came from a woman in her twenties or thirties with COVID-19, enrolled during active disease.

The genes are TRBV4-1 and TRBJ1-2; possibly TRBD1 for D (5 bases). The CDR3 is 15 amino acids. Germline V gives CDR1 MGHRA, CDR2 YSYEKL. The germline V and J ends were trimmed by 2 bases and 4 bases, with 14 bases remaining between them. CDR3 residues: CASSQRAGPAYGYTF. CDR3 DNA sequence: TGCGCCAGCAGCCAAAGGGCAGGGCCCGCCTATGGCTACACCTTC.

This sequence joins TRBV6-4 and TRBJ2-1; the match to TRBD2 covers 10 bases. CDR1 and CDR2 from the germline V gene are MRHNA and SNTAGT. This CDR3 has 15 amino acids. V trimming: 4 bases; J trimming: 7 bases; junction bases outside the gene matches: 7. CDR3: CASSVLAGAGNEQFF. The CDR3 DNA reads TGTGCCAGCAGTGTGCTAGCGGGGGCCGGGAATGAGCAGTTCTTC.

The chain carries TRBV29-1 and TRBJ2-2; D ambiguous. This CDR3 contains 12 residues. From germline, CDR1 is SQVTM and CDR2 ANQGSEA. V lost 3 bases, J lost 6 bases, and 8 bases lay in between. The CDR3 here is CSVEAPPGELFF. DNA of the CDR3: TGCAGCGTTGAGGCCCCCCCCGGGGAGCTGTTTTTT.

This clone was found once. The chain combines TRBV20-1 with TRBJ1-1, with 9 bases that match TRBD1. Germline CDR1 DFQATT, CDR2 SNEGSKA (reference sequence). The junction had 3 bases not matched to a gene; V was cut back by 6 bases and J by 10 bases. This CDR3 comprises 10 residues. The CDR3 loop reads CSAPTGGAFF. CDR3 nucleotide sequence: TGCAGTGCGCCGACAGGGGGAGCTTTCTTT.

J is TRBJ1-2 and V is TRBV7-8, with TRBD1 as a possible D gene (5 bases). The CDR3 runs 11 residues. Germline values: CDR1 SGHVS, CDR2 FQNEAQ. Trimming pared 5 bases from V and 7 bases from J, leaving 8 bases between. The CDR3 region is CASSGAAGYTF. In nucleotides, the CDR3 is TGTGCCAGCAGCGGGGCAGCTGGCTACACCTTC.

The V call is TRBV7-9, the J call TRBJ2-7, with TRBD2 as a possible D gene (6 bases). Trimming pared 0 bases from V and 7 bases from J, leaving 22 bases between. Germline V gene lookup returns CDR1 SEHNR and CDR2 FQNEAQ (reference sequence). The CDR3 is 17 amino acids. The CDR3: CASSLALGTFPAGEQYF. Written as DNA, the CDR3 is TGTGCCAGCAGCTTAGCTTTGGGGACTTTCCCCGCGGGGGAGCAGTACTTC.

This rearrangement joins TRBV7-9 to TRBJ2-3, with D possibly TRBD2 on 6 matching bases. In germline, CDR1 is SEHNR, CDR2 FQNEAQ (reference sequence). The V end lost 2 bases, the J end lost 5 bases, and 14 bases lay between the germline ends. This CDR3 is 15 amino acids long. CDR3 DNA: TGTGCCAGCAGCTTATACGGGGGAAGGAAAGATACGCAGTATTTT. Translating it yields CASSLYGGRKDTQYF. Full variable domain (remainder filled in from reference TRBV7-9 and TRBJ2-3): DTGVSQNPRHKITKRGQNVTFRCDPISEHNRLYWYRQTLGQGPEFLTYFQNEAQLEKSRLLSDRFSAERPKGSFSTLEIQRTEQGDSAMYLCASSLYGGRKDTQYFGPGTRLTVL.

The chain uses TRBV19 and TRBJ1-4; 11 bases line up with TRBD1. The germline V gene has CDR1 LNHDA and CDR2 SQIVND (reference sequence). V gave up 4 bases and J gave up 4 bases; unmatched junction bases: 5. The CDR3 contains 16 residues. The CDR3 loop reads CASSRRDRGCNEKLFF. The CDR3 coding sequence is TGTGCCAGTAGTAGAAGGGACAGGGGGTGTAATGAAAAACTGTTTTTT.

The rearrangement joins TRBV6-4 to TRBJ1-4; 9 positions match TRBD1. The CDR3 contains 14 residues. Per germline, CDR1 MRHNA and CDR2 SNTAGT. Germline trimming cut 8 bases from V and 8 bases from J; bases unmatched to any gene: 9. The CDR3: CASDKQGAREKLFF. The CDR3 DNA reads TGTGCCAGCGATAAACAGGGGGCTCGGGAAAAACTGTTTTTT.

CDR3 nucleotides: TGTGCCAGTAGGCGGGGTCTTACTGAAGCTTTCTTT. Protein product: CASRRGLTEAFF. The chain recombines TRBV19 with TRBJ1-1; D is ambiguous. The CDR3 contains 12 residues. The ends were cut back, 6 bases at V and 5 bases at J, with 10 bases in the middle. CDR1 is LNHDA and CDR2 is SQIVND in the germline V gene (reference sequence).

The rearrangement uses TRBV11-2 and TRBJ1-5; D is possibly TRBD1 (6 bases). CDR3 size: 13 residues. Germline assignment: CDR1 SGHAT and CDR2 FQNNGV. V was trimmed by 5 bases and J by 7 bases, leaving 12 bases between them. The chain's CDR3 is CASSRIQGQPQHF. Here the CDR3 DNA reads TGTGCCAGCAGCCGGATTCAGGGGCAGCCCCAGCATTTT.

This clone showed up just a few times. V usage is TRBV4-1 and J usage is TRBJ2-2; 8 nucleotides agree with TRBD1. The J segment lost 5 bases and the V segment lost 8 bases, leaving 4 bases of the junction unmatched. The CDR3 extends over 13 amino acids. The V gene's germline CDR1 is MGHRA and CDR2 YSYEKL. The CDR3: CASGNRGTGELFF. The CDR3 DNA is TGCGCCAGCGGAAACAGGGGGACCGGGGAGCTGTTTTTT.

This clone was seen more than once but under ten times. V gene TRBV27 combines with J gene TRBJ2-7, with TRBD2 as a possible D gene (6 bases). CDR1 is MNHEY and CDR2 is SMNVEV in the germline V gene (reference sequence). This CDR3 is built from 13 residues. V was shortened by 5 bases and J by 4 bases, with 12 bases between the two germline ends. The CDR3 region has the DNA TGTGCCAGCAGTCGAGCAGGGAGGTACGAGCAGTACTTC. As protein: CASSRAGRYEQYF.

V and J are TRBV5-4 and TRBJ2-7; TRBD2 agrees at 7 bases. CDR1 and CDR2 (germline): SGHNT, YYREEE (reference sequence). The CDR3 length is 14 residues. V shed 3 bases and J 2 bases; nucleotides not matched to a gene: 5. CDR3 protein: CASSYSGRPYEQYF. In DNA form, the CDR3 reads TGTGCCAGCAGCTATAGCGGGCGGCCCTACGAGCAGTACTTC.

V usage is TRBV11-2 and J usage is TRBJ2-5; D unresolved. Per germline, CDR1 SGHAT and CDR2 FQNNGV. V lost 4 bases and J 4 bases, leaving 4 bases between the germline ends. The CDR3 length is 11 residues. The DNA of the CDR3 is TGTGCCAGCAGCTATAGAGAGACCCAGTACTTC. This codes for CASSYRETQYF.

This clone was detected once. The genes are TRBV4-1 and TRBJ1-2, with 7 bases lining up with TRBD1. CDR1 is MGHRA, CDR2 YSYEKL, per germline. CDR3 length equals 16 residues. The J segment lost 2 bases and the V segment lost 3 bases, leaving 9 bases of the junction unmatched. The CDR3 reads CASSHGRQGTNYGYTF. The CDR3 DNA reads as TGCGCCAGCAGCCACGGACGACAGGGAACGAACTATGGCTACACCTTC.

V is TRBV6-4 and J is TRBJ2-7; 7 bases are a match to TRBD1. Germline CDR1 reads MRHNA; CDR2 reads SNTAGT. The CDR3 is made up of 16 amino acids. V dropped 3 bases and J dropped 3; count of bases not matched to a gene: 11. CDR3 DNA sequence: TGTGCCAGCAGTGAGGGTGGGAAACAGGGGTTCTACGAGCAGTACTTC. Translated: CASSEGGKQGFYEQYF.

The rearrangement uses TRBV3-1 (or the pseudogene TRBV3-2) and TRBJ1-4; D remains ambiguous. There are 12 residues in the CDR3. Germline loops: CDR1 LGHDT, CDR2 YNNKEL (reference sequence). Trimming pared 7 bases from V and 7 bases from J, leaving 10 bases between. This CDR3 is CASTLDREKLFF. CDR3 coding DNA: TGTGCCAGCACCCTAGATCGTGAAAAACTGTTTTTT.

A word on this clone: Within the sample, other DNA sequences also encode this same CDR3. V is TRBV27 and J is TRBJ1-2; 7 nucleotides agree with TRBD1. The CDR3 extends over 13 amino acids. The V segment lost 5 bases and the J segment 4 bases; nucleotides outside the gene matches: 4. Germline V CDR1 and CDR2: MNHEY, SMNVEV (reference sequence). The CDR3 reads CASSLGTAYGYTF. CDR3 bases: TGTGCCAGCAGTCTCGGGACAGCCTATGGCTACACCTTC.

The chain combines TRBV2 with TRBJ2-5; D is perhaps TRBD2 (5 bases). Trimming removed 7 bases from V and 6 bases from J, with 15 bases in between. CDR1 is SNHLY, CDR2 FYNNEI, per germline. This CDR3 contains 13 residues. CDR3: CASIPGLIKTQYF. For the CDR3, the DNA is TGTGCCAGCATACCGGGGTTGATCAAGACCCAGTACTTC.